Following are 24 T cell receptor beta chains from one sample sequenced in a study of blood T cell repertoires in COVID-19. The repertoire was sequenced with immunoSEQ multiplex PCR; TCRdb's copy has only in-frame clones and lacks some. There are approximately 500,000 clones in the sample; approximately 91% occur only once, and about 8% lies in the top ten. The specimen sequenced was peripheral blood. The receptors derive from a woman aged 45-65 years with COVID-19, enrolled during active disease.

This clone has just one count. V gene TRBV3-1 (or the pseudogene TRBV3-2) combines with J gene TRBJ2-5, with 8 bases fitting TRBD2. Trimming at V came to 2 bases and at J to 5 bases, leaving 10 bases not matched to a gene. The CDR3 contains 16 residues. CDR1 LGHDT and CDR2 YNNKEL come from the germline V gene (reference sequence). The CDR3 loop reads CASSQSQRGTRETQYF. CDR3 bases: TGTGCCAGCAGCCAAAGCCAGCGGGGGACGAGGGAGACCCAGTACTTC.

The chain joins TRBV7-9 to TRBJ2-5, with unresolved D. The CDR3 consists of 13 residues. Deletions cut 5 bases from V and 5 bases from J, with 12 bases between. Germline V gene sequence: CDR1 SEHNR, CDR2 FQNEAQ (reference sequence). CDR3 bases: TGTGCCAGCAGCCACCGGAGAGAGGAGACCCAGTACTTC. As protein: CASSHRREETQYF. The entire variable domain, with the rest obtained from reference TRBV7-9 and TRBJ2-5, is as follows: DTGVSQNPRHKITKRGQNVTFRCDPISEHNRLYWYRQTLGQGPEFLTYFQNEAQLEKSRLLSDRFSAERPKGSFSTLEIQRTEQGDSAMYLCASSHRREETQYFGPGTRLLVL.

This sequence joins TRBV7-9 and TRBJ1-1; tentative D call: TRBD1 (5 bases). Germline V gene sequence: CDR1 SEHNR, CDR2 FQNEAQ (reference sequence). Trimming stripped 2 bases from V and 0 bases from J, with 7 bases between. This CDR3 has 14 residues. CDR3 in amino acids: CASSLKTVNTEAFF. Here the CDR3 DNA reads TGTGCCAGCAGCTTAAAGACAGTGAACACTGAAGCTTTCTTT.

This clone has just one count. The V gene is TRBV29-1, the J gene TRBJ1-1; D unclear. CDR1 is SQVTM and CDR2 is ANQGSEA in the germline V gene. V lost 7 bases and J lost 2, with 11 bases in between. This CDR3 has 12 residues. CDR3 sequence: CSAAPSNTEAFF. DNA of the CDR3: TGCAGCGCCGCCCCTAGTAACACTGAAGCTTTCTTT. Full variable domain (rest looked up from reference TRBV29-1 and TRBJ1-1): SAVISQKPSRDICQRGTSLTIQCQVDSQVTMMFWYRQQPGQSLTLIATANQGSEATYESGFVIDKFPISRPNLTFSTLTVSNMSPEDSSIYLCSAAPSNTEAFFGQGTRLTVV.

The V call is TRBV28, the J call TRBJ2-5; 7 bases agree with TRBD1. This CDR3 contains 15 residues. The germline gives CDR1 MDHEN, CDR2 SYDVKM. V shed 6 bases and J 1 base; nucleotides not matched to a gene: 8. CDR3 in DNA: TGTGCCAGCAGGAACAGAGGGGACAGCCAAGAGACCCAGTACTTC. Amino acid sequence: CASRNRGDSQETQYF.

The rearrangement links TRBV5-1 to TRBJ1-5; D gene unclear. This CDR3 region has 13 residues. V lost 2 bases to trimming and J lost 5 bases, with 8 bases between them. Germline V lookup: CDR1 SGHRS, CDR2 YFSETQ. The CDR3 region has the DNA TGCGCCAGCAGCTTAGACACGGATCAGCCCCAGCATTTT. Translated, it gives CASSLDTDQPQHF.

V usage is TRBV5-4 and J usage is TRBJ1-2; D is unresolved. The CDR3 length is 14 residues. CDR1 is SGHNT, CDR2 YYREEE, per germline (reference sequence). The V gene lost 1 base and the J gene lost 8 bases, with 15 bases spanning the gap. The chain's CDR3 is CASSLSRGGEGYTF. For the CDR3, the DNA is TGTGCCAGCAGCTTGTCCCGGGGAGGCGAGGGCTACACCTTC.

This chain uses TRBV5-1 with TRBJ2-3; 9 bases fit TRBD1. The CDR3 has 15 residues. Per the germline V gene, CDR1 is SGHRS and CDR2 is YFSETQ. V was pared by 2 bases and J by 2 bases, with 3 bases of the junction left unmatched. The chain's CDR3 is CASSFGTGHTDTQYF. The CDR3 DNA sequence: TGCGCCAGCAGCTTCGGGACAGGGCACACAGATACGCAGTATTTT.

The genes are TRBV6-5 and TRBJ1-1, with D possibly matching TRBD1 (6 bases). V was shortened by 6 bases and J by 6 bases, with 14 bases between the two germline ends. The germline gives CDR1 MNHEY, CDR2 SVGAGI. This CDR3 spans 13 amino acids. CDR3 in DNA: TGTGCCAGCAGCCGAACAGGGATCTCTGAAGCTTTCTTT. Translated, it gives CASSRTGISEAFF.

The J gene is TRBJ1-5, the V gene TRBV19; 7 positions match TRBD1. Unmatched junction bases numbered 12, after V lost 10 bases and J lost 0 bases. Germline loops: CDR1 LNHDA, CDR2 SQIVND (reference sequence). The CDR3 is 16 amino acids. This chain's CDR3 is CATQEQGLYSNQPQHF. The CDR3 DNA reads as TGTGCCACCCAGGAACAGGGGCTATATAGCAATCAGCCCCAGCATTTT.

The chain combines TRBV19 with TRBJ1-2; possible D gene TRBD1, 5 bases. The germline gives CDR1 LNHDA, CDR2 SQIVND (reference sequence). The CDR3 consists of 15 residues. Deletions cut 2 bases from V and 4 bases from J, with 14 bases between. CDR3 amino acids: CASSIQRGGSYGYTF. The CDR3 region has the DNA TGTGCCAGTAGTATACAACGCGGGGGGAGCTATGGCTACACCTTC.

The gene calls are TRBV3-1 (or the pseudogene TRBV3-2) and TRBJ1-1; the match to TRBD1 covers 11 bases. The junction had 9 bases not matched to a gene; V was cut back by 4 bases and J by 11 bases. This CDR3 region has 14 residues. The germline V gene encodes CDR1 LGHDT and CDR2 YNNKEL (reference sequence). The CDR3 DNA sequence: TGTGCCAGCAGCCTCGGACAGGGGGCAATGTGGGCTTTCTTT. Its translation is CASSLGQGAMWAFF.

This clone has more than one count but fewer than ten. The CDR3 spells CASGDTNQPQHF. The DNA for the CDR3 is TGCGCCAGCGGAGATACCAATCAGCCCCAGCATTTT. The chain joins TRBV10-1 to TRBJ1-5; D gene ambiguous. This CDR3 is built from 12 residues. The germline V gene encodes CDR1 WNHNN and CDR2 SYGVQD (reference sequence). Deletions cut 8 bases from V and 3 bases from J, with 8 bases between.

The J gene is TRBJ1-5, the V gene TRBV11-2; D unresolved. CDR1 is SGHAT and CDR2 is FQNNGV in the germline V gene. The CDR3 runs to 13 residues. The ends were cut back, 4 bases at V and 4 bases at J, with 8 bases in the middle. CDR3 coding DNA: TGTGCCAGCAGCTGGCTAGCTAATCAGCCCCAGCATTTT. As protein: CASSWLANQPQHF. Variable domain in full (rest from reference TRBV11-2 and TRBJ1-5): EAGVAQSPRYKIIEKRQSVAFWCNPISGHATLYWYQQILGQGPKLLIQFQNNGVVDDSQLPKDRFSAERLKGVDSTLKIQPAKLEDSAVYLCASSWLANQPQHFGDGTRLSIL.

This clone was seen once. The chain is built from TRBV7-2 and TRBJ2-2, with 10 nucleotides matching TRBD2. CDR3 length equals 15 residues. V shed 2 bases and J 7 bases; nucleotides not matched to a gene: 4. The germline gives CDR1 SGHTA, CDR2 FQGNSA. Here the CDR3 DNA reads TGTGCCAGCAGCTTACGAGCGGGGGGGAGCGGGGAGCTGTTTTTT. Translation: CASSLRAGGSGELFF.

This clone was recorded only once. The J gene is TRBJ2-7, the V gene TRBV12-3 or TRBV12-4, with no clear D. V was cut by 4 bases and J by 6 bases, with 7 bases left in between. The CDR3 spans 11 residues. As DNA, the CDR3 is TGTGCCAGCAGTTCTCTTCGCGAGCAGTACTTC. Its translation is CASSSLREQYF.

The V gene is TRBV6-6, the J gene TRBJ2-2; D may be TRBD1 (6 bases). V was shortened by 4 bases and J by 1 base, with 10 bases between the two germline ends. The CDR3 is 15 residues long. Germline V gene lookup returns CDR1 MNHNY and CDR2 SVGAGI (reference sequence). In nucleotides, the CDR3 is TGTGCCAGCAGTTGGGACACTTTGAACACCGGGGAGCTGTTTTTT. Its protein product is CASSWDTLNTGELFF.

This chain uses TRBV11-2 with TRBJ1-4; 9 bases fit TRBD1. In germline, CDR1 is SGHAT, CDR2 FQNNGV. With V trimmed by 5 bases and J by 8 bases, 6 bases remained unmatched. The CDR3 length is 14 residues. DNA for the CDR3: TGTGCCAGCAGCCCGGACAGGGGACGAGAAAAACTGTTTTTT. It translates to CASSPDRGREKLFF.

The J gene is TRBJ1-1, the V gene TRBV14, with a tentative D call TRBD1 (6 bases). Germline CDR1 reads SGHDN; CDR2 reads FVKESK. Trimming took 0 bases from V and 4 from J, leaving 15 bases between them. The CDR3 is made up of 16 amino acids. This chain's CDR3 is CASSQETGTRSTEAFF. The CDR3 region has the DNA TGTGCCAGCAGCCAAGAAACAGGGACGAGGTCCACTGAAGCTTTCTTT.

The chain is built from TRBV19 and TRBJ2-1, with D possibly matching TRBD1 (6 bases). CDR1 and CDR2 (germline): LNHDA, SQIVND (reference sequence). V was trimmed by 1 base and J by 8 bases, leaving 12 bases between them. The CDR3 has 14 amino acids. The CDR3 bases are TGTGCCAGTAGTATAGTAACAGGGACCGATGAGCAGTTCTTC. Translated: CASSIVTGTDEQFF.

The chain has TRBV6-5 and TRBJ1-1; D unclear. The CDR3 has 14 amino acids. The germline gives CDR1 MNHEY, CDR2 SVGAGI. The ends were cut back, 2 bases at V and 5 bases at J, with 12 bases in the middle. The CDR3 region has the DNA TGTGCCAGCAGTTACGGCAGATCTAGGACTGAAGCTTTCTTT. It is translated as CASSYGRSRTEAFF.

In its sample, this clone was seen a few times. The gene calls are TRBV5-1 and TRBJ1-2; D remains unclear. CDR1 and CDR2 from the germline V gene are SGHRS and YFSETQ. This CDR3 is built from 15 residues. Trimming stripped 0 bases from V and 4 bases from J, with 13 bases between. The CDR3 DNA reads TGCGCCAGCAGCTTGGAGAGCGGGGTGGGCTATGGCTACACCTTC. Its translation: CASSLESGVGYGYTF.

V is TRBV19 and J is TRBJ1-4; D not resolved. The germline CDR1 and CDR2 sequences are LNHDA and SQIVND (reference sequence). V was trimmed by 7 bases and J by 0 bases, leaving 6 bases between them. The length of the CDR3 is 13 residues. The CDR3 coding sequence is TGTGCCAGTAACTCCCCAACTAATGAAAAACTGTTTTTT. Translating gives CASNSPTNEKLFF.

The chain carries TRBV3-1 (or the pseudogene TRBV3-2) and TRBJ2-1; D perhaps matches TRBD1 (6 bases). The CDR3 extends over 16 amino acids. The germline gives CDR1 LGHDT, CDR2 YNNKEL (reference sequence). The germline V and J ends were trimmed by 6 bases and 7 bases, with 22 bases remaining between them. CDR3 nucleotides: TGTGCCAGCAGTTCTCGAGGGGACACGGCCAGGAATGAGCAGTTCTTC. As protein: CASSSRGDTARNEQFF.